These 23 T cell receptor beta chains were all obtained from the same sample, sequenced in a study of T cell repertoires in cytomegalovirus infection. For these TCRs, the target antigens are not known. TCRdb ran MiXCR on the reads and lists one entry per CDR3 protein. The profile shows roughly 87,000 distinct CDR3 sequences, about 29% of them singletons. The sequences come from CD8+ T cells from cultured PBMCs, collected from culture after CMV antigen stimulation. The origin of the receptors is a human donor in good health (CMV status not recorded). Some clones in this sample may be carry-over from other donors' samples.

This clonotype was seen a few times. The chain recombines TRBV7-3 with TRBJ2-1; D is uncertain. V was trimmed by 3 bases and J by 5 bases, leaving 5 bases between them. Germline CDR1 is SGHTA and CDR2 is FQGTGA. This CDR3 spans 12 amino acids. CDR3 residues: CASSFRDNEQFF. The CDR3 DNA reads TGTGCCAGCAGCTTTAGGGACAATGAGCAGTTCTTC.

V usage is TRBV18 and J usage is TRBJ1-1, with 7 bases fitting TRBD1. This CDR3 contains 17 residues. CDR1 KGHSH and CDR2 LQKENI come from the germline V gene. Germline trimming cut 2 bases from V and 8 bases from J; bases unmatched to any gene: 17. As DNA, the CDR3 is TGTGCCAGCTCACCATATCGGGGGACAGACACTAGTCCCGAAGCTTTCTTT. Amino acids: CASSPYRGTDTSPEAFF.

The J gene is TRBJ2-2, the V gene TRBV18; D is ambiguous. CDR3 length: 16 amino acids. Germline assignment: CDR1 KGHSH and CDR2 LQKENI. V lost 1 base, J lost 2 bases, and 11 bases lay in between. The CDR3 DNA is TGTGCCAGCTCACCACTTGAACAGCTAAACACCGGGGAGCTGTTTTTT. Translated: CASSPLEQLNTGELFF. The variable domain in full, with the rest retrieved from reference TRBV18 and TRBJ2-2, is NAGVMQNPRHLVRRRGQEARLRCSPMKGHSHVYWYRQLPEEGLKFMVYLQKENIIDESGMPKERFSAEFPKEGPSILRIQQVVRGDSAAYFCASSPLEQLNTGELFFGEGSRLTVL.

The chain employs TRBV28 and TRBJ1-1, with D perhaps matching TRBD1 (6 bases). The V end lost 5 bases, the J end lost 3 bases, and 16 bases lay between the germline ends. This CDR3 has 15 amino acids. CDR1 MDHEN and CDR2 SYDVKM come from the germline V gene. The CDR3 sequence: CASSMYRDSYTEAFF. CDR3 coding DNA: TGTGCCAGCAGTATGTACAGGGATTCGTACACTGAAGCTTTCTTT.

This clonotype was observed a handful of times. The chain couples TRBV7-2 to TRBJ1-5; D ambiguous. This CDR3 spans 13 amino acids. CDR1 is SGHTA, CDR2 FQGNSA, per germline. Between the trimmed V and J ends, which lost 4 bases and 5 bases, there was a span of 9 bases. In DNA, the CDR3 is TGTGCCAGCAGCTCAGCCCCGCATCAGCCCCAGCATTTT. It is translated as CASSSAPHQPQHF.

This clonotype was seen a few times. The chain joins TRBV19 to TRBJ2-1, with D maybe TRBD1 (6 bases). The V and J ends lost 3 bases and 7 bases respectively, with 10 bases between them. Germline V gene lookup returns CDR1 LNHDA and CDR2 SQIVND (reference sequence). The CDR3 length is 13 residues. The CDR3 nucleotides read TGTGCCAGTAGTATCGGACAGTTGAATGAGCAGTTCTTC. It is translated as CASSIGQLNEQFF. Using reference TRBV19 and TRBJ2-1 for the parts outside the CDR3, the full variable domain is DGGITQSPKYLFRKEGQNVTLSCEQNLNHDAMYWYRQDPGQGLRLIYYSQIVNDFQKGDIAEGYSVSREKKESFPLTVTSAQKNPTAFYLCASSIGQLNEQFFGPGTRLTVL.

This clonotype was observed a few times. The J gene is TRBJ2-2, the V gene TRBV7-8; TRBD2 agrees at 12 bases. This CDR3 contains 20 residues. Germline V gives CDR1 SGHVS, CDR2 FQNEAQ. The V segment lost 0 bases and the J segment 3 bases; nucleotides outside the gene matches: 11. CDR3 sequence (DNA): TGTGCCAGCAGCTTAGCACGACTAGCGGGGGCCGCGCGGTACACCGGGGAGCTGTTTTTT. This translates into CASSLARLAGAARYTGELFF.

There are many counts of this clonotype. J is TRBJ1-1 and V is TRBV12-3 or TRBV12-4, with no clear D. Trimming left V 1 base short and J 4 bases short, with 7 bases between. This CDR3 spans 13 amino acids. The CDR3 here is CASSLGLITEAFF. In nucleotides, the CDR3 is TGTGCCAGCAGTTTAGGGCTGATCACTGAAGCTTTCTTT.

This clonotype showed up just a few times. This chain links TRBV7-6 with TRBJ2-7, with 10 bases lining up with TRBD2. After removal of 1 base from V and 5 bases from J, the junction contained 5 bases not matched to a gene. The germline V gene has CDR1 SGHVS and CDR2 FNYEAQ. CDR3 size: 15 residues. The CDR3 here is CASSLGAGGLDEQYF. The CDR3 DNA reads TGTGCCAGCAGCTTAGGAGCGGGGGGGCTCGACGAGCAGTACTTC.

This clonotype turned up a few times. V and J are TRBV7-2 and TRBJ2-1; 15 bases agree with TRBD2. Unmatched junction bases numbered 7, after V lost 5 bases and J lost 8 bases. The CDR3 is made up of 16 amino acids. CDR1 and CDR2 from the germline V gene are SGHTA and FQGNSA. The CDR3 loop is CASSPGLAGGLYEQFF. As DNA, the CDR3 is TGTGCCAGCAGCCCAGGACTAGCGGGGGGGCTCTATGAGCAGTTCTTC. Variable domain in full (rest from reference TRBV7-2 and TRBJ2-1): GAGVSQSPSNKVTEKGKDVELRCDPISGHTALYWYRQSLGQGLEFLIYFQGNSAPDKSGLPSDRFSAERTGGSVSTLTIQRTQQEDSAVYLCASSPGLAGGLYEQFFGPGTRLTVL.

This clonotype occurred many times. This chain's CDR3 is CASSSAGTGDGYTF. CDR3 DNA sequence: TGTGCCAGCAGCTCGGCCGGGACAGGGGATGGCTACACCTTC. The chain is built from TRBV7-8 and TRBJ1-2, with 10 bases identical to TRBD1. V trimming: 4 bases; J trimming: 6 bases; junction bases outside the gene matches: 5. CDR1 is SGHVS, CDR2 FQNEAQ, per germline. The CDR3 sequence is 14 residues long.

In regard to this clonotype: This may come from a read error, since a much larger clone is one base off. V and J are TRBV2 and TRBJ1-1; D gene unclear. Germline CDR1 and CDR2: SNHLY and FYNNEI. The CDR3 is 12 amino acids. The DNA for the CDR3 is TGTGCCAGCAGTCAAGTACGGCTTGAAGGTTTCTTT. This encodes CASSQVRLEGFF.

This clonotype appeared many times. This rearrangement joins TRBV7-8 to TRBJ2-5; D possibly corresponds to TRBD2 (5 bases). The CDR3 spans 14 residues. Germline V lookup: CDR1 SGHVS, CDR2 FQNEAQ. Trimming cost V 5 bases and J 1 base, with 11 bases left between them. CDR3 sequence: CASSPYEGQETQYF. The CDR3 DNA reads as TGTGCCAGCAGCCCTTACGAGGGCCAAGAGACCCAGTACTTC.

The genes are TRBV12-3 or TRBV12-4 and TRBJ1-2; no clear D gene. CDR3 length: 13 residues. V was shortened by 3 bases and J by 2 bases, with 7 bases between the two germline ends. The CDR3 sequence is CASSLPGNYGYTF. In DNA, the CDR3 is TGTGCCAGCAGTTTGCCCGGAAACTATGGCTACACCTTC.

A few counts support this clonotype. The genes are TRBV7-9 and TRBJ2-5, with 13 bases fitting TRBD2. Germline values: CDR1 SEHNR, CDR2 FQNEAQ (reference sequence). CDR3 length equals 17 residues. Losses at the gene ends were 5 bases for V and 1 base for J; bases not matched to a gene: 7. CDR3 sequence reads: CASSPGLAGELQETQYF. CDR3 coding DNA: TGTGCCAGCAGCCCCGGACTAGCGGGGGAACTCCAAGAGACCCAGTACTTC.

The table lists this clonotype with a few counts. The chain combines TRBV9 with TRBJ1-4; D is possibly TRBD1 (6 bases). The V and J ends lost 3 bases and 2 bases respectively, with 14 bases between them. The CDR3 has 16 residues. Germline CDR1 reads SGDLS; CDR2 reads YYNGEE. For the CDR3, the DNA is TGTGCCAGCAGCGCGACGACCGGACAGACTAATGAAAAACTGTTTTTT. It specifies CASSATTGQTNEKLFF.

The chain joins TRBV27 to TRBJ1-6; no reliable D call. V lost 1 base and J lost 9, with 10 bases in between. The germline V gene encodes CDR1 MNHEY and CDR2 SMNVEV (reference sequence). This CDR3 is 14 amino acids long. The CDR3 DNA is TGTGCCAGCAGTTTATGGGCAGGCATTTCACCCCTCCACTTT. As protein: CASSLWAGISPLHF.

The V and J genes are TRBV19 and TRBJ2-3, with D unresolved. Trimming cost V 2 bases and J 2 bases, with 5 bases left between them. The CDR3 is 13 amino acids. Germline V gives CDR1 LNHDA, CDR2 SQIVND (reference sequence). CDR3 sequence (DNA): TGTGCCAGTAGTATAATCGACACAGATACGCAGTATTTT. Translating gives CASSIIDTDTQYF.

The J gene is TRBJ2-7, the V gene TRBV19, with TRBD1 identical over 8 bases. Germline lookup yields CDR1 LNHDA and CDR2 SQIVND (reference sequence). The CDR3 has 15 residues. The V gene end was trimmed by 3 bases and the J gene end by 6 bases; junction bases not matched to a gene: 10. In DNA, the CDR3 is TGTGCCAGTAGTATCGGGAATCCAGGGGGCGTCGAGCAGTACTTC. Its translation is CASSIGNPGGVEQYF.

The CDR3: CASRGRDRGYTF. DNA of the CDR3: TGTGCCAGCAGGGGACGGGACCGGGGCTACACCTTC. The chain has TRBV9 and TRBJ1-2, with D tentatively TRBD1 (5 bases). The CDR3 covers 12 residues. Trimming cost V 5 bases and J 8 bases, with 13 bases left between them. Per the germline V gene, CDR1 is SGDLS and CDR2 is YYNGEE.

This clonotype was seen more than once but under ten times. The chain couples TRBV5-5 to TRBJ2-7; 11 bases are a match to TRBD2. The CDR3 contains 17 residues. CDR1 SGHKS and CDR2 YYEKEE come from the germline V gene (reference sequence). Trimming at V came to 4 bases and at J to 0 bases, leaving 9 bases not matched to a gene. As DNA, the CDR3 is TGTGCCAGCAGCCCCAGCCGACTAGCGGGAAGCTCCTACGAGCAGTACTTC. Translation: CASSPSRLAGSSYEQYF.

This clonotype has a handful of counts. CDR3 region: CASSQGLAGATYNEQFF. The CDR3 nucleotides read TGCGCCAGCAGCCAGGGACTAGCGGGGGCAACCTACAATGAGCAGTTCTTC. The chain combines TRBV4-1 with TRBJ2-1; 14 bases agree with TRBD2. CDR3 size: 17 residues. Trimming took 3 bases from V and 2 from J; bases not matched to a gene: 3. From germline, CDR1 is MGHRA and CDR2 YSYEKL.

The chain links TRBV6-1 to TRBJ1-5; tentatively, D is TRBD1 (5 bases). Per the germline V gene, CDR1 is MNHNS and CDR2 is SASEGT. CDR3 length equals 15 residues. Trimming stripped 2 bases from V and 4 bases from J, with 12 bases between. The CDR3 DNA reads as TGTGCCAGCAGTGAACCCTATGACAGTAATCAGCCCCAGCATTTT. This sequence encodes CASSEPYDSNQPQHF.